Following are 21 T cell receptor beta chains from one sample sequenced in a study of T-cell memory formation after mild COVID-19. From the 5' RACE reads, TCRdb called clonotypes with MiXCR, one entry per CDR3 protein. The table includes 450,000 to 650,000 distinct CDR3 sequences, over 20% detected once. Sequenced input: PBMCs or a T cell subset sorted from them (not recorded which). All receptors derive from an adult woman who had mild COVID-19 (a few samples of this study predate the infection). Cell type and time point are not known.

V gene TRBV7-2 combines with J gene TRBJ1-1; D perhaps matches TRBD1 (6 bases). CDR3 size: 15 residues. Germline V gene sequence: CDR1 SGHTA, CDR2 FQGNSA. V lost 5 bases and J 0 bases, leaving 13 bases between the germline ends. For the CDR3, the DNA is TGTGCCAGCAGCGCCTCAGACAGGATGAACACTGAAGCTTTCTTT. Its translation: CASSASDRMNTEAFF.

This clonotype was counted only a few times. This chain uses TRBV29-1 with TRBJ1-2, with D maybe TRBD1 (5 bases). The CDR3 sequence is 14 residues long. Germline CDR1 reads SQVTM; CDR2 reads ANQGSEA. Trimming cost V 2 bases and J 0 bases, with 10 bases left between them. CDR3 DNA: TGCAGCGTTGAACTTACGGGACCTAACTATGGCTACACCTTC. Amino acids: CSVELTGPNYGYTF.

CDR3 DNA: TGTGCCAGCAGTGAAGGGTCGGGGAACACTGAAGCTTTCTTT. This encodes CASSEGSGNTEAFF. The rearrangement joins TRBV6-1 to TRBJ1-1; D not resolved. In germline, CDR1 is MNHNS, CDR2 SASEGT. V was clipped by 1 base and J by 1 base, with 7 bases between them. The CDR3 runs 14 residues.

This clonotype was counted between two and nine times. The chain has TRBV3-1 and TRBJ1-1; D is uncertain. The length of the CDR3 is 14 residues. Looked up from germline, CDR1 is LGHDT and CDR2 is YNNKEL (reference sequence). The V end lost 1 base, the J end lost 4 bases, and 10 bases lay between the germline ends. The DNA of the CDR3 is TGTGCCAGCAGCCAAGTGCACGACGGCACTGAAGCTTTCTTT. As protein: CASSQVHDGTEAFF.

J is TRBJ2-6 and V is TRBV11-2; D remains ambiguous. With 2 bases removed from V and 2 bases from J, the gap between germline ends came to 13 bases. Germline V lookup: CDR1 SGHAT, CDR2 FQNNGV. CDR3 size: 17 residues. The CDR3 DNA reads as TGTGCCAGCAGCTTATACGGTCGGGTTACTGGGGCCAACGTCCTGACTTTC. Translated, it gives CASSLYGRVTGANVLTF.

V gene TRBV25-1 combines with J gene TRBJ2-2; D might be TRBD2 (5 bases). There are 14 residues in the CDR3. Deletions cut 4 bases from V and 5 bases from J, with 11 bases between. Looked up from germline, CDR1 is MGHDK and CDR2 is SYGVNS. DNA for the CDR3: TGTGCCAGCAGTGGAGACCGGGGAACCGGGGAGCTGTTTTTT. Its protein is CASSGDRGTGELFF.

This clonotype was seen a few times. The chain recombines TRBV9 with TRBJ2-7; possible D gene TRBD1, 6 bases. Germline lookup yields CDR1 SGDLS and CDR2 YYNGEE. This CDR3 region has 14 residues. V gave up 4 bases and J gave up 6 bases, with 17 bases separating them. CDR3 sequence (DNA): TGTGCCAGCAGCATAACCGGGGACATCGGCGAGCAGTACTTC. It codes for CASSITGDIGEQYF. The full variable domain, rest sourced from reference TRBV9 and TRBJ2-7, is DSGVTQTPKHLITATGQRVTLRCSPRSGDLSVYWYQQSLDQGLQFLIQYYNGEERAKGNILERFSAQQFPDLHSELNLSSLELGDSALYFCASSITGDIGEQYFGPGTRLTVT.

The V and J genes are TRBV4-2 and TRBJ2-5; TRBD1 is a possible D gene (5 bases). Deletions cut 0 bases from V and 9 bases from J, with 14 bases between. Germline-derived CDR1 and CDR2 are LGHNA and YNFKEQ. The CDR3 is 14 residues long. The CDR3 loop reads CASSQEIQGMAQYF. CDR3 nucleotide sequence: TGTGCCAGCAGCCAAGAGATCCAGGGTATGGCCCAGTACTTC.

The chain joins TRBV6-1 to TRBJ1-3; maybe TRBD1 (5 bases). This CDR3 comprises 17 residues. The V end lost 3 bases, the J end lost 3 bases, and 18 bases lay between the germline ends. Per the germline V gene, CDR1 is MNHNS and CDR2 is SASEGT. The CDR3 here is CASSEEGRQAFGNTIYF. CDR3 sequence (DNA): TGTGCCAGCAGTGAGGAGGGACGCCAGGCCTTTGGAAACACCATATATTTT.

This clonotype was observed a few times. The chain joins TRBV20-1 to TRBJ1-4; TRBD1 might be the D (6 bases). V was clipped by 3 bases and J by 8 bases, with 10 bases between them. CDR1 is DFQATT, CDR2 SNEGSKA, per germline (reference sequence). CDR3 length equals 12 residues. CDR3 sequence (DNA): TGCAGTGCTAGTACACAGGGCGAAAAACTGTTTTTT. This encodes CSASTQGEKLFF.

Ten or more counts support this clonotype. This sequence joins TRBV12-3 or TRBV12-4 and TRBJ2-3; D possibly corresponds to TRBD2 (6 bases). The CDR3 totals 14 residues. Trimming pared 5 bases from V and 4 bases from J, leaving 13 bases between. The CDR3 is CASSRDPGADTQYF. In nucleotides, the CDR3 is TGTGCCAGCAGTCGCGACCCGGGGGCAGATACGCAGTATTTT.

The chain uses TRBV7-9 and TRBJ2-5; D gene ambiguous. The CDR3 runs to 15 residues. The germline V gene has CDR1 SEHNR and CDR2 FQNEAQ (reference sequence). V lost 3 bases and J lost 0, with 11 bases in between. The CDR3, as DNA: TGTGCCAGCAGCTTGAGGAATTCGTACCAAGAGACCCAGTACTTC. This codes for CASSLRNSYQETQYF.

The chain couples TRBV11-1 to TRBJ2-1, with D perhaps TRBD2 (5 bases). The V and J ends lost 4 bases and 3 bases respectively, with 7 bases between them. From germline, CDR1 is SGHAT and CDR2 FQDESV (reference sequence). There are 13 residues in the CDR3. The CDR3 coding sequence is TGTGCCAGCAGCTACGGGGACTACAATGAGCAGTTCTTC. Translating it yields CASSYGDYNEQFF.

This chain connects TRBV9 to TRBJ2-2; D perhaps matches TRBD2 (6 bases). Looked up from germline, CDR1 is SGDLS and CDR2 is YYNGEE. V shed 0 bases and J shed 0 bases, with 21 bases lying between them. The CDR3 length is 20 residues. The CDR3 loop is CASSVVVPSGDRSNTGELFF. The CDR3 bases are TGTGCCAGCAGCGTAGTAGTACCTTCGGGGGACCGATCGAACACCGGGGAGCTGTTTTTT.

The chain is built from TRBV11-3 and TRBJ1-1; maybe TRBD1 (5 bases). CDR3 length equals 14 residues. The V end lost 1 base, the J end lost 8 bases, and 14 bases lay between the germline ends. Germline V gene data show CDR1 as SGHNT and CDR2 as YENEEA. The CDR3 region is CASSLGPGTPEAFF. CDR3 DNA sequence: TGTGCCAGCAGCTTAGGTCCAGGGACCCCAGAAGCTTTCTTT. Variable domain in full (rest from reference TRBV11-3 and TRBJ1-1): EAGVVQSPRYKIIEKKQPVAFWCNPISGHNTLYWYLQNLGQGPELLIRYENEEAVDDSQLPKDRFSAERLKGVDSTLKIQPAELGDSAVYLCASSLGPGTPEAFFGQGTRLTVV.

J is TRBJ2-7 and V is TRBV7-8; 11 nucleotides align to TRBD1. This CDR3 has 14 amino acids. Germline CDR1 is SGHVS and CDR2 is FQNEAQ. The V gene end was trimmed by 5 bases and the J gene end by 7 bases; junction bases not matched to a gene: 7. The CDR3 spells CASSHGQGAGEQYF. CDR3 bases: TGTGCCAGCAGCCACGGACAGGGGGCGGGGGAGCAGTACTTC.

This clonotype was detected only a few times. The gene calls are TRBV9 and TRBJ1-2; 9 positions agree with TRBD1. This CDR3 has 15 residues. Looked up from germline, CDR1 is SGDLS and CDR2 is YYNGEE. With V trimmed by 4 bases and J by 8 bases, 12 bases remained unmatched. CDR3 DNA: TGTGCCAGCAGCCTCACCGGGACAGGGCAGGAGGGCTACACCTTC. Translated, it gives CASSLTGTGQEGYTF.

CDR3 loop: CASKQGGGTDTQYF. The CDR3 DNA sequence: TGTGCCAGCAAACAGGGAGGGGGCACAGATACGCAGTATTTT. V gene TRBV7-2 combines with J gene TRBJ2-3, with D tentatively TRBD2 (7 bases). Germline V gene data show CDR1 as SGHTA and CDR2 as FQGNSA. Between the trimmed V and J ends, which lost 7 bases and 1 base, there was a span of 12 bases. This CDR3 contains 14 residues.

This clonotype was observed a few times. Here the CDR3 DNA reads TGTGCCAGCAGGGATCAGGGGCAAGAGACCCAGTACTTC. Translated, it gives CASRDQGQETQYF. This chain connects TRBV12-3 or TRBV12-4 to TRBJ2-5, with a weak D call TRBD1 (6 bases). CDR3 length: 13 amino acids. Trimming left V 6 bases short and J 2 bases short, with 10 bases between.

This clonotype was seen a few times. The chain recombines TRBV10-3 with TRBJ1-1; TRBD1 agrees at 8 bases. CDR3 length: 14 residues. With 3 bases clipped from V and 5 bases from J, the junction kept 5 bases outside the gene matches. Germline CDR1 reads ENHRY; CDR2 reads SYGVKD. In DNA form, the CDR3 reads TGTGCCATCAGTGATTTACGACAGGGGACTGAAGCTTTCTTT. Translation gives CAISDLRQGTEAFF.

This clonotype has only a few counts. This chain's CDR3 is CATSESKKGNQPQHF. The CDR3 coding sequence is TGTGCCACCAGTGAATCCAAGAAAGGCAATCAGCCCCAGCATTTT. The genes are TRBV24-1 and TRBJ1-5; D uncertain. V lost 4 bases and J 2 bases, leaving 11 bases between the germline ends. Germline CDR1 is KGHDR and CDR2 is SFDVKD. This CDR3 is built from 15 residues.